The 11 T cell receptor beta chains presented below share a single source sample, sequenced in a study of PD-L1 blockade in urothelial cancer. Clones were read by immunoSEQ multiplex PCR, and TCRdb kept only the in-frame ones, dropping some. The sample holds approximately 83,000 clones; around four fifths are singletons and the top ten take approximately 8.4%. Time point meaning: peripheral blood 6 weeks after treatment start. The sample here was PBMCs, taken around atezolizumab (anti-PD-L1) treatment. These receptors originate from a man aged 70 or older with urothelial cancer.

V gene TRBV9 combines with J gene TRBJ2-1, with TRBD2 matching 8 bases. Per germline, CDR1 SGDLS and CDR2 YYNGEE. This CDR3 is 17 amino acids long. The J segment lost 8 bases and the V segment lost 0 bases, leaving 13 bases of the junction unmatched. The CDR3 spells CASSVAGGTPSRHEQFF. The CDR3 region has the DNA TGTGCCAGCAGCGTAGCGGGGGGGACACCTTCCCGGCATGAGCAGTTCTTC. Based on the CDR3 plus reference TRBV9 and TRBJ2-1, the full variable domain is DSGVTQTPKHLITATGQRVTLRCSPRSGDLSVYWYQQSLDQGLQFLIQYYNGEERAKGNILERFSAQQFPDLHSELNLSSLELGDSALYFCASSVAGGTPSRHEQFFGPGTRLTVL.

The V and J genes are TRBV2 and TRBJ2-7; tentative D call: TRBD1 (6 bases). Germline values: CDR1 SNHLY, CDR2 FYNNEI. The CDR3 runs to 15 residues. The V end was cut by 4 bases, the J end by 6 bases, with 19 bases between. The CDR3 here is CASSGSVVQGGEQYF. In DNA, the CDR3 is TGTGCCAGCAGTGGAAGTGTTGTTCAAGGGGGCGAGCAGTACTTC. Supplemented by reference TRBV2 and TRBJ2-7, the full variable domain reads EPEVTQTPSHQVTQMGQEVILRCVPISNHLYFYWYRQILGQKVEFLVSFYNNEISEKSEIFDDQFSVERPDGSNFTLKIRSTKLEDSAMYFCASSGSVVQGGEQYFGPGTRLTVT.

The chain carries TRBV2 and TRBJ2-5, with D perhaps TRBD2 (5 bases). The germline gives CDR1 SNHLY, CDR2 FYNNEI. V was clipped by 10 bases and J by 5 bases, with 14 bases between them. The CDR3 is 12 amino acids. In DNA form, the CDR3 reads TGTGCCACCTTACAGTCGGGGGAGACCCAGTACTTC. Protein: CATLQSGETQYF.

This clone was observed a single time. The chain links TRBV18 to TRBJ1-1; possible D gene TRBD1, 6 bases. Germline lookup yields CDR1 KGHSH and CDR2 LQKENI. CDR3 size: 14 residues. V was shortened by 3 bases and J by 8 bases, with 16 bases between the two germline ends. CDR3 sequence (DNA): TGTGCCAGCTCACCTCTAACCAGGGGAGAGGAAGCTTTCTTT. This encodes CASSPLTRGEEAFF.

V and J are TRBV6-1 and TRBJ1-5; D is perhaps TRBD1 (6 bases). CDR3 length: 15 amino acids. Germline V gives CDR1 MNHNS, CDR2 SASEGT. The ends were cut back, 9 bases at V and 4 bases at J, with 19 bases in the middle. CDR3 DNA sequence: TGTGCCAGTCATCCCTTCGGACAGTTAAATCAGCCCCAGCATTTT. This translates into CASHPFGQLNQPQHF.

CDR3 loop: CASCGTSGIWDEQFF. As DNA, the CDR3 is TGTGCCAGTTGTGGGACTAGCGGGATCTGGGATGAGCAGTTCTTC. V and J are TRBV19 and TRBJ2-1; 13 positions match TRBD2. Germline CDR1 and CDR2: LNHDA and SQIVND (reference sequence). V lost 8 bases and J lost 8; bases outside the gene matches: 9. There are 15 residues in the CDR3.

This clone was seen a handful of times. The CDR3 sequence: CASGTTRVTEAFF. CDR3 DNA sequence: TGTGCCAGCGGCACGACGCGGGTCACTGAAGCTTTCTTT. This rearrangement joins TRBV11-2 to TRBJ1-1; D gene uncertain. Trimming pared 8 bases from V and 4 bases from J, leaving 14 bases between. The CDR3 spans 13 residues. The germline V gene encodes CDR1 SGHAT and CDR2 FQNNGV.

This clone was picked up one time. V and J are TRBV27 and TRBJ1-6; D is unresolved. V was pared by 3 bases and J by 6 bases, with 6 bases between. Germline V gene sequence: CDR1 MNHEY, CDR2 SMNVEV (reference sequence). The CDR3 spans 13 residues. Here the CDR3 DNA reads TGTGCCAGCAGTTTTGGCTTTAATTCACCCCTCCACTTT. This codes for CASSFGFNSPLHF.

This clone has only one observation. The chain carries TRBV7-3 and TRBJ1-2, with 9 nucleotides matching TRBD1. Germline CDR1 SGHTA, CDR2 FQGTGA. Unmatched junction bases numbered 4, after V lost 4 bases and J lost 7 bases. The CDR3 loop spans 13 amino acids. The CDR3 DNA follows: TGTGCCAGCAGCTCGGGACAGGGAAGTGGCTACACCTTC. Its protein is CASSSGQGSGYTF.

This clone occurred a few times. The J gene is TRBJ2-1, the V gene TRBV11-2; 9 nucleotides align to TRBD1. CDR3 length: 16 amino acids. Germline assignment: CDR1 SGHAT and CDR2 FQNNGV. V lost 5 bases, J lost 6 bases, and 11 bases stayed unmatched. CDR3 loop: CASSRGGTGMSNEQFF. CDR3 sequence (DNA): TGTGCCAGCAGCAGAGGGGGGACAGGGATGTCCAATGAGCAGTTCTTC.

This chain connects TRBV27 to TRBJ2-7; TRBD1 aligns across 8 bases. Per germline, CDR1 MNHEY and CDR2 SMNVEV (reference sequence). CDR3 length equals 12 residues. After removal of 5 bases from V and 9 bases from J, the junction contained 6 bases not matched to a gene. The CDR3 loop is CASSTAGGRQYF. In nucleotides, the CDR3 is TGTGCCAGCAGTACCGCAGGGGGCCGGCAGTACTTC.